Reported below is one TCR beta chain. Its antigen is unidentified. Data came from immunoSEQ multiplex PCR; TCRdb stores just in-frame clones and leaves some out. This sample has over a million clones, with approximately 76% found just once. This sample is part of a study of shared clonotypes between healthy human individuals. Overall study findings and caveats: Sampling used blood alone; tissue repertoires probably differ. Between a handful of donors, naive CD4 clonotypes were shared at a level of about 5%.

V gave up 5 bases and J gave up 2 bases, with 6 bases separating them. Per germline, CDR1 MGHDK and CDR2 SYGVNS. This CDR3 is 12 amino acids long. Donation came from healthy HIV-negative adults that had no recent acute infections or vaccinations. Sequencing used memory CD4+ T cells sorted from blood. Subset: CD45RA-negative fraction. The sequence came from a man between 18 and 29 years old in good health. V usage is TRBV25-1 and J usage is TRBJ2-5, with unresolved D. The CDR3 loop is CASSLTQETQYF. CDR3 sequence (DNA): TGTGCCAGCAGTTTGACACAAGAGACCCAGTACTTC.